The TCR beta chain described here comes from a study of Tregs in tolerant kidney transplant recipients. Findings of the study overall: Expanding Tregs on activated donor B cells appeared to best identify donor-specific TCRbeta clones. Donor-specific Treg expansion exceeded global Treg expansion in tolerant patients, suggesting antigen drive.

The CDR3 consists of 13 residues. Trimming shortened V by 8 bases and J by 10 bases, and 17 bases separated the two germline ends. CDR1 is MDHEN, CDR2 SYDVKM, per germline. Thawed PBMCs were FACS-sorted into unstimulated CD4+CD25+CD127- regulatory T cells, CD4+CD25- non-regulatory cells, CD4 and CD8 cells. Sequencing used immunoSEQ multiplex PCR; TCRdb keeps in-frame clones, though not all of them. The sample includes about 83,000 clones, 98% of them seen just once. On this clone itself: Its antigen is currently unknown.

The sequence was collected from a human donor who received a combined kidney and bone marrow transplant. Sequencing was performed on CD4+ T cells from blood, taken before the transplant. The chain links TRBV28 to TRBJ1-4, with D tentatively TRBD1 (5 bases). The CDR3 coding sequence is TGTGCCAGCCTTAAACGGGGGGAGGGAAAACTGTTTTTT. Translated, it gives CASLKRGEGKLFF.